This T cell receptor beta chain emerged from a study of blood T cell repertoires in COVID-19. Using immunoSEQ multiplex PCR, the repertoire was profiled, and TCRdb retains in-frame clones only, with some absent. The top ten hold less than 9.5% of the sample, which has 110,000 to 150,000 clones, roughly 84% seen once. In germline, CDR1 is SNHLY, CDR2 FYNNEI. Trimming cost V 4 bases and J 5 bases; bases outside gene matches: 5. The CDR3 consists of 16 residues. This clonotype was sampled from a human donor in a cohort sampled during active COVID-19. The sequenced sample consisted of peripheral blood. This chain connects TRBV2 to TRBJ1-6, with TRBD1 matching 10 bases. The CDR3: CASSVPGQGNNSPLHF. CDR3 DNA: TGTGCCAGCAGTGTTCCGGGACAGGGGAATAATTCACCCCTCCACTTT.